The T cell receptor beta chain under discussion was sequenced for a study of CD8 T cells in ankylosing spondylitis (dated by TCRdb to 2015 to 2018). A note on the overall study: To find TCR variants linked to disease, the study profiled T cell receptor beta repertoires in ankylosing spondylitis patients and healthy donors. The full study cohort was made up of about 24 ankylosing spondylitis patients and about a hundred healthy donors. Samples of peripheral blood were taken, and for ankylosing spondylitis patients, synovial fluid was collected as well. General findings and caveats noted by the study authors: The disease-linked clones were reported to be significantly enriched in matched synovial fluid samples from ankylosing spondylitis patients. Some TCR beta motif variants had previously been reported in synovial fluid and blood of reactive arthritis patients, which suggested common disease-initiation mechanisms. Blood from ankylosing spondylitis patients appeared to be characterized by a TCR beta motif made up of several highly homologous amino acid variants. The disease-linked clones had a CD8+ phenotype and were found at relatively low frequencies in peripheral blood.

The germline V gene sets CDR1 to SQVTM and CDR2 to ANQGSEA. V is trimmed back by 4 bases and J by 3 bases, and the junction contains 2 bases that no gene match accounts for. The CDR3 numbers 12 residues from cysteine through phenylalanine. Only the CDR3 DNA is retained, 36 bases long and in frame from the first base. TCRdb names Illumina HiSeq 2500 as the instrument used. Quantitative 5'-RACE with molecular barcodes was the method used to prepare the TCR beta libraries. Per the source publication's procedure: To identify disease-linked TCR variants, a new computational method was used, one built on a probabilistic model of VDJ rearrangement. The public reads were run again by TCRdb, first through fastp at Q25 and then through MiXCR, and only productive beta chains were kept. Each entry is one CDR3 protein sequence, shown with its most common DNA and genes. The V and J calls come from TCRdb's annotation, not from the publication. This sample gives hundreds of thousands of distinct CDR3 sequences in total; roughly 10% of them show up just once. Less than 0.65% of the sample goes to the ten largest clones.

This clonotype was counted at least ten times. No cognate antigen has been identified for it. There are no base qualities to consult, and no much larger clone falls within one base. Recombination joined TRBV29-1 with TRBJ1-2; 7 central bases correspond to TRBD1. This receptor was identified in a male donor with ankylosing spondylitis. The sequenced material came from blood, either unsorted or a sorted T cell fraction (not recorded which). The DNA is TGCAGCGTTGTGGGGACAGACTATGGCTACACCTTC. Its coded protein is CSVVGTDYGYTF. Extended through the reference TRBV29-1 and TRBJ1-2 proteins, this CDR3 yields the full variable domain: SAVISQKPSRDICQRGTSLTIQCQVDSQVTMMFWYRQQPGQSLTLIATANQGSEATYESGFVIDKFPISRPNLTFSTLTVSNMSPEDSSIYLCSVVGTDYGYTFGSGTRLTVV.